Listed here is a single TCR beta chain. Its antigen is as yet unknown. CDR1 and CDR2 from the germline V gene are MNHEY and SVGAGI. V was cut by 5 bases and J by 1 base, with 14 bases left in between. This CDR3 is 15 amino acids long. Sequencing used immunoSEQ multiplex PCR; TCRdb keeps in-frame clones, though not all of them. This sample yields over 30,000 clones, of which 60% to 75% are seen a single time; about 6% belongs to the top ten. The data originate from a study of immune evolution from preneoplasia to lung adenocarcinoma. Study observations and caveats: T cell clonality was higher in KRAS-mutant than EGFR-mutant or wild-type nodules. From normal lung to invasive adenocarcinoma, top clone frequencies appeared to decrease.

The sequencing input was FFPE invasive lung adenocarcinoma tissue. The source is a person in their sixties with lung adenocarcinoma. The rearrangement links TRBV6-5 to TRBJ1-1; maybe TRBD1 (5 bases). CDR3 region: CASSIRTFRNTEAFF. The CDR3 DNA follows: TGTGCCAGCAGTATCCGGACATTCCGGAACACTGAAGCTTTCTTT.